The next 24 T cell receptor beta chains were all read from a single sample in a study of technical replicates of blood from a few donors. Sequencing was performed with immunoSEQ multiplex PCR; in TCRdb, only in-frame clones are kept and a portion is missing. Here the sample spans roughly 100,000 clones, about 96% being singletons. Specimen: T cells isolated from PBMCs. All receptors derive from a human donor in good health.

This chain connects TRBV27 to TRBJ2-1, with 12 nucleotides matching TRBD1. V lost 6 bases and J lost 6; bases outside the gene matches: 6. The CDR3 sequence is 15 residues long. CDR1 and CDR2 (germline): MNHEY, SMNVEV (reference sequence). The CDR3 coding sequence is TGTGCCAGCAGCCCCTGGGACAGGGGGCGCAATGAGCAGTTCTTC. Protein product: CASSPWDRGRNEQFF.

The chain combines TRBV7-3 with TRBJ2-7, with a possible D match to TRBD2 (5 bases). The CDR3 contains 14 residues. Germline-derived CDR1 and CDR2 are SGHTA and FQGTGA. Trimming cost V 4 bases and J 2 bases, with 12 bases left between them. The CDR3 coding sequence is TGTGCCAGCAGCTCATTAGCGATACCCTACGAGCAGTACTTC. The encoded protein is CASSSLAIPYEQYF. Full variable domain (missing parts from reference TRBV7-3 and TRBJ2-7): GAGVSQTPSNKVTEKGKYVELRCDPISGHTALYWYRQSLGQGPEFLIYFQGTGAADDSGLPNDRFFAVRPEGSVSTLKIQRTERGDSAVYLCASSSLAIPYEQYFGPGTRLTVT.

This chain uses TRBV19 with TRBJ1-1, with TRBD1 matching over 9 bases. Germline trimming cut 5 bases from V and 3 bases from J; bases unmatched to any gene: 10. CDR3 length: 16 amino acids. In germline, CDR1 is LNHDA, CDR2 SQIVND (reference sequence). Written as DNA, the CDR3 is TGTGCCAGTAGTGTGCCCGGGACAGGGAGATACACTGAAGCTTTCTTT. This codes for CASSVPGTGRYTEAFF.

This chain joins TRBV5-4 and TRBJ2-3; weak D call: TRBD2 (5 bases). The CDR3 runs 15 residues. Germline V gene lookup returns CDR1 SGHNT and CDR2 YYREEE (reference sequence). V lost 6 bases to trimming and J lost 6 bases, with 20 bases between them. DNA of the CDR3: TGTGCCAGCACCCTTCCGGACTTATCCATTGATACGCAGTATTTT. It codes for CASTLPDLSIDTQYF.

This clone was observed a single time. The chain is built from TRBV30 and TRBJ2-1, with D perhaps TRBD2 (5 bases). The CDR3 sequence is 14 residues long. The germline V and J ends were trimmed by 5 bases and 0 bases, with 11 bases remaining between them. The V gene's germline CDR1 is GTSNPN and CDR2 SVGIG (reference sequence). This chain's CDR3 is CAWRRGSSYNEQFF. CDR3 in DNA: TGTGCCTGGCGTCGGGGTAGCTCCTACAATGAGCAGTTCTTC.

The CDR3 region has the DNA TGCGCCAGCAGTGTTACACTAGGACCCTACGAGCAGTACTTC. Its protein product is CASSVTLGPYEQYF. J is TRBJ2-7 and V is TRBV10-2; D is possibly TRBD2 (5 bases). This CDR3 has 14 residues. Germline V CDR1 and CDR2: WSHSY, SAAADI. Trimming took 4 bases from V and 2 from J, leaving 12 bases between them.

V is TRBV4-1 and J is TRBJ2-3; 7 positions agree with TRBD2. Germline lookup yields CDR1 MGHRA and CDR2 YSYEKL. The V and J ends lost 0 bases and 2 bases, in that order; junction bases with no gene match: 14. The CDR3 has 19 residues. The CDR3 DNA reads as TGCGCCAGCAGCCAAGACGGTTTTTGGGAGCGGGGTTCCACAGATACGCAGTATTTT. It is translated as CASSQDGFWERGSTDTQYF.

This sequence joins TRBV27 and TRBJ1-2, with 8 bases matching TRBD1. This CDR3 has 15 residues. After removal of 2 bases from V and 0 bases from J, the junction contained 2 bases not matched to a gene. Germline V gene data show CDR1 as MNHEY and CDR2 as SMNVEV (reference sequence). As DNA, the CDR3 is TGTGCCAGCAGTTTAGAACAGGGGGCTAACTATGGCTACACCTTC. It yields the protein CASSLEQGANYGYTF.

The chain uses TRBV28 and TRBJ2-7; 7 bases agree with TRBD1. J lost 2 bases, V lost 5 bases, and 6 bases had no gene match. Germline V gives CDR1 MDHEN, CDR2 SYDVKM. The CDR3 has 14 amino acids. The CDR3 loop reads CASSATGAAYEQYF. For the CDR3, the DNA is TGTGCCAGCAGTGCTACAGGGGCCGCCTACGAGCAGTACTTC. The full variable domain, its missing parts supplied by reference TRBV28 and TRBJ2-7, is DVKVTQSSRYLVKRTGEKVFLECVQDMDHENMFWYRQDPGLGLRLIYFSYDVKMKEKGDIPEGYSVSREKKERFSLILESASTNQTSMYLCASSATGAAYEQYFGPGTRLTVT.

In its sample, this clone was seen once. Here the CDR3 DNA reads TGTGCCAGCAGCGTAGTGACAGGGATGAACACTGAAGCTTTCTTT. Encoded protein: CASSVVTGMNTEAFF. The chain joins TRBV9 to TRBJ1-1, with 7 positions matching TRBD1. With 0 bases clipped from V and 0 bases from J, the junction kept 2 bases outside the gene matches. The CDR3 covers 15 residues. Germline V gene data show CDR1 as SGDLS and CDR2 as YYNGEE.

V and J are TRBV27 and TRBJ1-5; perhaps TRBD1 as D (6 bases). The CDR3 is 15 amino acids. Deletions cut 5 bases from V and 1 base from J, with 12 bases between. The germline gives CDR1 MNHEY, CDR2 SMNVEV (reference sequence). CDR3 residues: CASSRWTASNQPQHF. CDR3 nucleotides: TGTGCCAGCAGTCGCTGGACAGCAAGCAATCAGCCCCAGCATTTT.

This chain links TRBV30 with TRBJ2-5; D is uncertain. Per the germline V gene, CDR1 is GTSNPN and CDR2 is SVGIG (reference sequence). This CDR3 comprises 15 residues. The V end was cut by 0 bases, the J end by 4 bases, with 15 bases between. The CDR3 spells CAWSVLASLLETQYF. The CDR3 nucleotides are TGTGCCTGGAGTGTACTGGCTAGTCTTTTAGAGACCCAGTACTTC.

The gene calls are TRBV11-2 and TRBJ2-1; possibly TRBD2 for D (6 bases). CDR1 and CDR2 from the germline V gene are SGHAT and FQNNGV. With 2 bases removed from V and 1 base from J, the gap between germline ends came to 9 bases. This CDR3 contains 15 residues. CDR3 region: CASSLRLDSYNEQFF. The CDR3 DNA reads TGTGCCAGCAGCTTAAGACTAGATTCCTACAATGAGCAGTTCTTC.

V and J are TRBV9 and TRBJ2-1, with D hard to call. The CDR3 extends over 15 amino acids. Germline CDR1 is SGDLS and CDR2 is YYNGEE. V was shortened by 1 base and J by 9 bases, with 17 bases between the two germline ends. The DNA of the CDR3 is TGTGCCAGCAGCGTATACCCGGTGGTGCCGGGTGAGCAGTTCTTC. This codes for CASSVYPVVPGEQFF.

The chain has TRBV30 and TRBJ1-2, with D hard to call. Germline loops: CDR1 GTSNPN, CDR2 SVGIG (reference sequence). There are 17 residues in the CDR3. The ends were cut back, 0 bases at V and 5 bases at J, with 22 bases in the middle. CDR3 amino acids: CAWSVLPLPIIGYGYTF. In DNA, the CDR3 is TGTGCCTGGAGTGTACTACCACTTCCGATAATAGGATATGGCTACACCTTC.

This chain links TRBV27 with TRBJ1-2; a possible D gene is TRBD1 (5 bases). The CDR3 has 14 amino acids. V was trimmed by 2 bases and J by 2 bases, leaving 9 bases between them. The germline CDR1 and CDR2 sequences are MNHEY and SMNVEV (reference sequence). The CDR3 reads CASSLSAGNYGYTF. The CDR3 nucleotides read TGTGCCAGCAGTTTAAGTGCAGGGAACTATGGCTACACCTTC.

V is TRBV7-7 and J is TRBJ2-7; no clear D gene. V was clipped by 0 bases and J by 3 bases, with 6 bases between them. The CDR3 runs to 13 residues. From germline, CDR1 is SSHAT and CDR2 FNYEAQ (reference sequence). CDR3 coding DNA: TGTGCCAGCAGCTTAGCGGGCAGCTACGAGCAGTACTTC. The encoded protein is CASSLAGSYEQYF. Drawing the rest from reference TRBV7-7 and TRBJ2-7, the complete variable domain is GAGVSQSPRYKVTKRGQDVTLRCDPISSHATLYWYQQALGQGPEFLTYFNYEAQPDKSGLPSDRFSAERPEGSISTLTIQRTEQRDSAMYRCASSLAGSYEQYFGPGTRLTVT.

In DNA, the CDR3 is TGTGCCAGCTCACCAACGGGGAACACTGAAGCTTTCTTT. It yields the protein CASSPTGNTEAFF. V and J are TRBV18 and TRBJ1-1; D not certain. Germline loops: CDR1 KGHSH, CDR2 LQKENI. V was trimmed by 2 bases and J by 1 base, leaving 5 bases between them. The CDR3 contains 13 residues. The variable domain in full, with the rest retrieved from reference TRBV18 and TRBJ1-1, is NAGVMQNPRHLVRRRGQEARLRCSPMKGHSHVYWYRQLPEEGLKFMVYLQKENIIDESGMPKERFSAEFPKEGPSILRIQQVVRGDSAAYFCASSPTGNTEAFFGQGTRLTVV.

This clone appeared once. The V and J genes are TRBV13 and TRBJ2-6; possibly TRBD1 for D (6 bases). With 0 bases removed from V and 0 bases from J, the gap between germline ends came to 6 bases. The CDR3 length is 16 residues. Looked up from germline, CDR1 is PRHDT and CDR2 is FYEKMQ (reference sequence). In nucleotides, the CDR3 is TGTGCCAGCAGCTTAGGAGGGGGCTCTGGGGCCAACGTCCTGACTTTC. It yields the protein CASSLGGGSGANVLTF.

V and J are TRBV7-9 and TRBJ2-7; a possible D gene is TRBD1 (5 bases). V gave up 5 bases and J gave up 6 bases, with 17 bases separating them. CDR1 SEHNR and CDR2 FQNEAQ come from the germline V gene (reference sequence). This CDR3 has 14 residues. CDR3 residues: CASSPQGKLFEQYF. For the CDR3, the DNA is TGTGCCAGCAGCCCTCAGGGTAAACTCTTCGAGCAGTACTTC.

V gene TRBV10-3 combines with J gene TRBJ2-3, with 12 bases fitting TRBD2. Germline V gives CDR1 ENHRY, CDR2 SYGVKD. This CDR3 is built from 18 residues. Trimming took 0 bases from V and 5 from J; bases not matched to a gene: 9. CDR3 nucleotides: TGTGCCATCAGTGAGTCGGGCCCTAGCGGGAGGGCGGTAGATACGCAGTATTTT. Amino acids: CAISESGPSGRAVDTQYF.

The chain has TRBV2 and TRBJ2-7, with 7 bases lining up with TRBD2. The CDR3 consists of 12 residues. Trimming at V came to 11 bases and at J to 3 bases, leaving 7 bases not matched to a gene. Germline V gene data show CDR1 as SNHLY and CDR2 as FYNNEI. In nucleotides, the CDR3 is TGTGCCTTGACTAGCACCAACTACGAGCAGTACTTC. This codes for CALTSTNYEQYF.

In its sample, this clone was seen a few times. This chain joins TRBV30 and TRBJ1-1, with TRBD1 as a possible D gene (5 bases). CDR1 is GTSNPN, CDR2 SVGIG, per germline (reference sequence). CDR3 length equals 13 residues. The germline V and J ends were trimmed by 0 bases and 5 bases, with 10 bases remaining between them. CDR3 loop: CAWSVTKGTEAFF. DNA of the CDR3: TGTGCCTGGAGTGTTACCAAGGGGACTGAAGCTTTCTTT.

This chain connects TRBV15 to TRBJ2-1; 8 bases are a match to TRBD1. V was pared by 5 bases and J by 2 bases, with 14 bases of the junction left unmatched. This CDR3 is built from 18 residues. Germline lookup yields CDR1 LNHNV and CDR2 YYDKDF (reference sequence). CDR3 protein: CATSPLISDRGPYNEQFF. The CDR3, as DNA: TGTGCCACCAGCCCCCTTATCAGCGACAGGGGACCCTACAATGAGCAGTTCTTC.